This passage covers 13 T cell receptor beta chains from one sample sequenced in a study of shared clonotypes between healthy human individuals. Sequenced by immunoSEQ multiplex PCR; TCRdb stores in-frame clones only, minus some. The sample lists about 490,000 clones; 81% were seen once. Sequencing input: PBMCs. All receptors derive from a woman in her thirties or forties in good health. Some clones in this sample may be carry-over from other donors' samples.

J is TRBJ2-7 and V is TRBV27, with D maybe TRBD2 (5 bases). The CDR3 covers 16 residues. The germline V and J ends were trimmed by 4 bases and 3 bases, with 19 bases remaining between them. Germline CDR1 MNHEY, CDR2 SMNVEV (reference sequence). CDR3 amino acids: CASSSNDFRGGYEQYF. The CDR3 nucleotides are TGTGCCAGCAGTTCCAACGATTTTCGGGGTGGCTACGAGCAGTACTTC.

The V gene is TRBV23-1, the J gene TRBJ2-7, with D maybe TRBD1 (6 bases). TRBV23-1 is designated an ORF whose function remains uncertain. V was cut by 0 bases and J by 1 base, with 13 bases left in between. CDR3 length equals 16 residues. CDR3 residues: CASSQSTGRTSYEQYF. For the CDR3, the DNA is TGCGCCAGCAGTCAATCGACAGGCCGGACTTCCTACGAGCAGTACTTC.

This clone was found once. The chain couples TRBV7-9 to TRBJ2-1, with TRBD2 identical over 13 bases. Trimming cost V 2 bases and J 9 bases; bases outside gene matches: 10. The length of the CDR3 is 17 residues. Per germline, CDR1 SEHNR and CDR2 FQNEAQ (reference sequence). CDR3 region: CASSLQRLAGGWSEQFF. The CDR3 nucleotides are TGTGCCAGCAGCTTACAAAGACTAGCGGGAGGCTGGAGTGAGCAGTTCTTC.

The V gene is TRBV9, the J gene TRBJ2-7; TRBD2 might be the D (5 bases). Germline loops: CDR1 SGDLS, CDR2 YYNGEE. The ends were cut back, 0 bases at V and 4 bases at J, with 8 bases in the middle. The CDR3 runs to 13 residues. CDR3 sequence (DNA): TGTGCCAGCAGCGTAGGGGAGCGGTACGAGCAGTACTTC. This codes for CASSVGERYEQYF.

This clone was seen more than once but under ten times. The V gene is TRBV11-2, the J gene TRBJ2-7, with D possibly being TRBD1 or TRBD2 (5 bases each). Germline CDR1 reads SGHAT; CDR2 reads FQNNGV. This CDR3 contains 15 residues. The V and J ends lost 4 bases and 3 bases respectively, with 16 bases between them. In nucleotides, the CDR3 is TGTGCCAGCAGCTACCGGGACCTAACCATCTACGAGCAGTACTTC. Protein: CASSYRDLTIYEQYF.

A word on this clone: This likely reflects a read error, since a far larger clone is one base away. The chain employs TRBV4-1 and TRBJ1-2; D is possibly TRBD1 (6 bases). Germline-derived CDR1 and CDR2 are MGHRA and YSYEKL. CDR3 length: 15 amino acids. CDR3 coding DNA: TGCGCCAGCAGCCAAACAGGGAAGTCTAGGTATGGCTACGCCTTC. Its protein is CASSQTGKSRYGYAF.

This clone was seen only a few times. This probably arose from a read error, given a far larger clone one base away. Different DNA sequences within this sample yield the same CDR3. The rearrangement uses TRBV25-1 and TRBJ1-4; 8 positions match TRBD1. CDR3 length: 15 amino acids. The V gene's germline CDR1 is MGHDK and CDR2 SYGVNS. The CDR3 spells CASSEYTGGNEKLFF. The CDR3 coding sequence is TGTGCCAGCAGTGAATATACAGGGGGAAATGAGAAACTGTTTTTT.

This clone was observed once. J is TRBJ1-1 and V is TRBV5-1; a weak D match, TRBD1 (5 bases). The CDR3 sequence is 14 residues long. The V end was cut by 4 bases, the J end by 4 bases, with 14 bases between. Germline V lookup: CDR1 SGHRS, CDR2 YFSETQ. CDR3 nucleotides: TGCGCCAGCAGCATGGACAACTGGGGCACTGAAGCTTTCTTT. Protein product: CASSMDNWGTEAFF.

The table lists this clone with a few counts. The chain has TRBV9 and TRBJ2-7, with 11 bases aligning to TRBD2. This CDR3 is built from 18 residues. The trim removed 1 base at V and 3 bases at J, leaving 12 bases unmatched. Per germline, CDR1 SGDLS and CDR2 YYNGEE. CDR3 sequence: CASSVPLGLADLFYEQYF. The DNA for the CDR3 is TGTGCCAGCAGCGTACCGCTGGGACTAGCGGACCTATTCTACGAGCAGTACTTC.

A word on this clone: A read error likely explains this, since a far larger clone differs by one base. This chain joins TRBV4-2 and TRBJ2-7, with D possibly being TRBD2 (5 bases). The V gene's germline CDR1 is LGHNA and CDR2 YNFKEQ. V was pared by 1 base and J by 1 base, with 11 bases between. There are 15 residues in the CDR3. CDR3 bases: TGTGCCAGCAGCCAAGGTCAGGACTGTTCCTACGAGCAGTACTTC. It is translated as CASSQGQDCSYEQYF.

This rearrangement joins TRBV18 to TRBJ2-5; 13 bases agree with TRBD2. With 3 bases clipped from V and 2 bases from J, the junction kept 6 bases outside the gene matches. CDR1 is KGHSH and CDR2 is LQKENI in the germline V gene. The CDR3 is 17 amino acids. The CDR3 here is CASSPPRTSGGQETQYF. The CDR3 DNA is TGTGCCAGCTCACCCCCAAGGACTAGCGGGGGACAAGAGACCCAGTACTTC.

CDR3 sequence (DNA): TGTGCCAGCAGCCCAGGGGACCTCTACGAGCAGTACTTC. Its protein product is CASSPGDLYEQYF. The J gene is TRBJ2-7, the V gene TRBV7-6, with D perhaps TRBD1 (6 bases). This CDR3 spans 13 amino acids. V lost 5 bases, J lost 3 bases, and 11 bases lay in between. Germline values: CDR1 SGHVS, CDR2 FNYEAQ.

Comment on this clone: With a far larger clone one base away, a read error is the likely cause. The CDR3 carries no conserved terminal phenylalanine or tryptophan, so it likely arises from a read error. This chain links TRBV6-1 with TRBJ2-7; 9 bases fit TRBD1. V gave up 4 bases and J gave up 2 bases; unmatched junction bases: 3. CDR3 length: 14 amino acids. Per the germline V gene, CDR1 is MNHNS and CDR2 is SASEGT. The CDR3 is CASSGRQGAYEQYL. Written as DNA, the CDR3 is TGTGCCAGCAGTGGACGACAGGGGGCCTACGAGCAGTACTTA.